This T cell receptor (beta chain) was obtained from a study of blood T cells in healthy people across ages. Through a sample-barcoded 5' primer and a J-beta primer mix, a second PCR was run for roughly 6 to 11 cycles. Each sample yielded at least 2.5 million CDR3-containing paired-end reads. TCRdb reprocessed the 5' RACE reads with MiXCR, giving one entry per CDR3 protein. The sample yields over 700,000 distinct CDR3 sequences, roughly 25% seen once. This clonotype was picked up a small number of times. At one boundary the junction diverges from the germline segment, which might be a read error. This same sample was also taken into another study, of T cells of mothers and their children. That work adds: Every microgram of extracted RNA entered cDNA synthesis, around 1.5 ug per 15 ul. Sample barcodes plus 2-4 random nucleotides came from the M1S primer.

The sample consisted of blood. The source is a boy younger than 18 in good health.

The CDR3 spells CASSRGGRRNF. CDR3 DNA: TGTGCCAGCTCCCGAGGAGGGCGCCGGAACTTC. The V gene is TRBV12-3 or TRBV12-4, the J gene TRBJ2-1; D perhaps matches TRBD2 (6 bases). The CDR3 loop spans 11 amino acids.